Included here is one T cell receptor beta chain sequence, with context. This entry is derived from a study of blood T cells in healthy people across ages. Combining a sample-barcoded 5' primer with a J-beta primer mix, a second PCR ran for 7 to 11 cycles. TCRdb independently ran MiXCR on the 5' RACE reads; one entry per CDR3 protein. The sample contains around 750,000 distinct CDR3 sequences, about 53% of which appear only once. The clonotype comes from an older man in good health. Sequencing input: blood.

CDR3 nucleotide sequence: TGTGCCAGCAGTGAACGGACGGGGGCGCGGACCCAGTACTTC. It encodes CASSERTGARTQYF. The chain employs TRBV2 and TRBJ2-7; D tentatively fits TRBD1 or TRBD2 (6 bases each). The J call is uncertain, as TRBJ2-5 better fits the DNA end. This CDR3 is built from 14 residues. Germline CDR1 is SNHLY and CDR2 is FYNNEI.